Listed here are 5 T cell receptor beta chains from one sample, sequenced in a study of early T cells in non-severe SARS-CoV-2 infection. TCRdb redid the calling of the 5' RACE reads with MiXCR, one entry per CDR3 protein. This table has 65,000 to 75,000 distinct CDR3 sequences, 11% appearing once. Sample: whole blood. The receptors come from an adult who was a healthcare worker with PCR-confirmed SARS-CoV-2 infection or an uninfected control (not recorded which).

Ten or more counts support this clonotype. V and J are TRBV5-1 and TRBJ2-5; a possible D gene is TRBD2 (5 bases). Germline V gives CDR1 SGHRS, CDR2 YFSETQ. This CDR3 has 15 amino acids. V dropped 0 bases and J dropped 5 bases, with 14 bases sitting between them. CDR3 nucleotide sequence: TGCGCCAGCAGCTTGGAAGGAGGAGGTTTGGAGACCCAGTACTTC. Amino acid sequence: CASSLEGGGLETQYF.

The genes are TRBV11-3 and TRBJ2-7; 11 bases align to TRBD1. The CDR3 totals 14 residues. V dropped 5 bases and J dropped 7; count of bases not matched to a gene: 7. The V gene's germline CDR1 is SGHNT and CDR2 YENEEA. CDR3: CASSPRTGGDEQYF. The CDR3 coding sequence is TGTGCCAGCAGCCCGCGGACAGGGGGCGATGAGCAGTACTTC.

This clonotype was seen many times. The rearrangement joins TRBV27 to TRBJ2-7, with a weak D call TRBD1 (6 bases). CDR1 MNHEY and CDR2 SMNVEV come from the germline V gene (reference sequence). The V and J ends lost 5 bases and 7 bases respectively, with 21 bases between them. This CDR3 spans 15 amino acids. The CDR3 coding sequence is TGTGCCAGCAGTCCCACCTCGGACAGCCCTAGGGAGCAGTACTTC. This sequence encodes CASSPTSDSPREQYF.

In its sample, this clonotype ranks as medium-sized. The V gene is TRBV29-1, the J gene TRBJ2-7, with TRBD1 matching 10 bases. Trimming cost V 4 bases and J 4 bases; bases outside gene matches: 7. This CDR3 is built from 14 residues. Looked up from germline, CDR1 is SQVTM and CDR2 is ANQGSEA. The CDR3 bases are TGCAGCGTTGCATTCGGGACAGGGGATTACGAGCAGTACTTC. This gives the protein CSVAFGTGDYEQYF.

This clonotype was detected a few times. The chain is built from TRBV7-9 and TRBJ2-1; D not certain. V was pared by 4 bases and J by 0 bases, with 13 bases between. CDR1 SEHNR and CDR2 FQNEAQ come from the germline V gene (reference sequence). The CDR3 spans 16 residues. CDR3 DNA: TGTGCCAGCAGCTCCCGCACTCCGAGCTCCTACAATGAGCAGTTCTTC. Its translation is CASSSRTPSSYNEQFF.